This T cell receptor (beta chain) originates from a study of blood T cell repertoires in COVID-19. The wider study: Acute and convalescent COVID-19 specimens originated in the United States, Italy and Spain.

Profiling relied on immunoSEQ multiplex PCR, and the TCRdb table lists in-frame clones only, not all of them. The sample lists some 140,000 clones; under 80% were seen once. Deletions cut 3 bases from V and 4 bases from J, with 9 bases between. The germline V gene has CDR1 KGHSH and CDR2 LQKENI. The CDR3 totals 13 residues. This chain links TRBV18 with TRBJ2-5, with D hard to call. This sequence was found in a man at least 80 years old with acute or convalescent COVID-19. The sequenced sample was peripheral blood. This CDR3 is CASSPRVGETQYF. DNA for the CDR3: TGTGCCAGCTCACCTCGGGTGGGAGAGACCCAGTACTTC.